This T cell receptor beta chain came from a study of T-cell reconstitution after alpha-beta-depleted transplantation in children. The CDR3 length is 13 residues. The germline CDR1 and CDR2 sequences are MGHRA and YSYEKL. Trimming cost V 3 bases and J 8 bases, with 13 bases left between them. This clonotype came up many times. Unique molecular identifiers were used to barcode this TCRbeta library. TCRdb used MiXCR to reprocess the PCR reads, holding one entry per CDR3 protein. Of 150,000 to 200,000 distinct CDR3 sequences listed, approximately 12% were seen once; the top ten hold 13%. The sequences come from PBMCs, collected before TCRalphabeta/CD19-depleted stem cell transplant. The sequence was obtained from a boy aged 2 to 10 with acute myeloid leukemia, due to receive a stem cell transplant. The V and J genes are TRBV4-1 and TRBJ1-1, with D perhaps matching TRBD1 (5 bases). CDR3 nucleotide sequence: TGCGCCAGCAGCCATCCCCTGCGGGGGGAAGCTTTCTTT. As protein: CASSHPLRGEAFF.